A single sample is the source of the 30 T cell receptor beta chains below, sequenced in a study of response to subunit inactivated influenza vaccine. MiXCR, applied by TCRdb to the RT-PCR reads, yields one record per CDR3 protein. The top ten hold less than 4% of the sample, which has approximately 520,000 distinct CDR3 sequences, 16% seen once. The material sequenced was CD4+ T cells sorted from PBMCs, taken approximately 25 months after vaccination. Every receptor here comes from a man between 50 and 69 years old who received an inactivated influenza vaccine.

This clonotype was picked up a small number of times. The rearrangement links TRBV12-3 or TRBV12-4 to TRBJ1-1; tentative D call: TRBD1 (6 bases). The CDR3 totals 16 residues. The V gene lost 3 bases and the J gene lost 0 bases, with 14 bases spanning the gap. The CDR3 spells CASSFGGRVLNTEAFF. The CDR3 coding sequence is TGTGCCAGCAGTTTCGGGGGGCGCGTATTGAACACTGAAGCTTTCTTT.

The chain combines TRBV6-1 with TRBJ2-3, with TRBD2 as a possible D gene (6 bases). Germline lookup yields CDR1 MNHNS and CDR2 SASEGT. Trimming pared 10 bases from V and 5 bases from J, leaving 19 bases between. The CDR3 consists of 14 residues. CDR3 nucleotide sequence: TGTGCCACCCTTCCGGGAGACCATCAAGATACGCAGTATTTT. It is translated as CATLPGDHQDTQYF.

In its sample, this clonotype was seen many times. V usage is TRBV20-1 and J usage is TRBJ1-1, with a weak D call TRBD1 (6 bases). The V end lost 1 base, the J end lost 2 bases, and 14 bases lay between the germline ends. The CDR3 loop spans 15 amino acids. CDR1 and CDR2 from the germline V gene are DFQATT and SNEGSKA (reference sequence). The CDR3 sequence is CSARVNRVLNTEAFF. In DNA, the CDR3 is TGCAGTGCTAGAGTTAACAGGGTATTAAACACTGAAGCTTTCTTT.

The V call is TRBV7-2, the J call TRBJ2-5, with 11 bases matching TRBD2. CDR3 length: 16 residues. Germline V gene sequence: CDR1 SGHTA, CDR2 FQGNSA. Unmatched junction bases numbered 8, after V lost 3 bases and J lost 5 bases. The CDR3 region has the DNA TGTGCCAGCAGCTTTGCTAGCGGGAGGTTGACGGAGACCCAGTACTTC. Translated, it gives CASSFASGRLTETQYF.

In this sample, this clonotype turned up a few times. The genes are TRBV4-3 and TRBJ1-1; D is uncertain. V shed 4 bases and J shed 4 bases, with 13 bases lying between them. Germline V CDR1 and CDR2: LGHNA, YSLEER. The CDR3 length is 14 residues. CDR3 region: CASSPAVWGTEAFF. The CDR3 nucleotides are TGCGCCAGCAGCCCGGCGGTTTGGGGCACTGAAGCTTTCTTT.

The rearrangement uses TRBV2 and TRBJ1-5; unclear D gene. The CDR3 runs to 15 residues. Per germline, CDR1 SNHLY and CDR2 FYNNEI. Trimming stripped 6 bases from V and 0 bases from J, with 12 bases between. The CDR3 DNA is TGTGCCAGCAGGGACCCTCGAGGTAGCAATCAGCCCCAGCATTTT. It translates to CASRDPRGSNQPQHF.

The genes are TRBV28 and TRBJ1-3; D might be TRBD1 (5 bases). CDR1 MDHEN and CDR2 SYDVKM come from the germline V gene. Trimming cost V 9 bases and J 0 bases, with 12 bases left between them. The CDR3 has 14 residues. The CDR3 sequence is CASRQLFSGNTIYF. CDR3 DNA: TGTGCCAGTCGACAGCTATTCTCTGGAAACACCATATATTTT.

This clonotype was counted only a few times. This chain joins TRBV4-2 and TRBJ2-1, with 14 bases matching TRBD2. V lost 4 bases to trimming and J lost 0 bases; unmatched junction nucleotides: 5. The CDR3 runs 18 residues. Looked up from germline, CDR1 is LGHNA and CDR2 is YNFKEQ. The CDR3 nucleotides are TGTGCCAGCAGCCGGACTAGCGGGAGGAGGAGCTCCTACAATGAGCAGTTCTTC. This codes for CASSRTSGRRSSYNEQFF.

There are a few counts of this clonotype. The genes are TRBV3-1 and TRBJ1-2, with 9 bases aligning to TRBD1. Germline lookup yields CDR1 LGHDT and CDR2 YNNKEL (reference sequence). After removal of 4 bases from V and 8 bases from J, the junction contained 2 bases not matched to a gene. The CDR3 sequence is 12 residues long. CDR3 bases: TGTGCCAGCAGCCGGACAGGGGTCGGCTACACCTTC. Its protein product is CASSRTGVGYTF.

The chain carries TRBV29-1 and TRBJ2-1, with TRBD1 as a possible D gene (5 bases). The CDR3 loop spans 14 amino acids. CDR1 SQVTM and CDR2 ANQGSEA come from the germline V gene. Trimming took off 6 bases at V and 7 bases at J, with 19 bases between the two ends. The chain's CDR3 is CSVTIWGGWNEQFF. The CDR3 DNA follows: TGCAGCGTCACCATCTGGGGCGGATGGAATGAGCAGTTCTTC.

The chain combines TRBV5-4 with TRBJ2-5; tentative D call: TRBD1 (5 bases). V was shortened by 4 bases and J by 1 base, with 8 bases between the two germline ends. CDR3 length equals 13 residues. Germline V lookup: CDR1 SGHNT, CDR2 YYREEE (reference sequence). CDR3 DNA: TGTGCCAGCAGCAAGGACACCCAAGAGACCCAGTACTTC. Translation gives CASSKDTQETQYF.

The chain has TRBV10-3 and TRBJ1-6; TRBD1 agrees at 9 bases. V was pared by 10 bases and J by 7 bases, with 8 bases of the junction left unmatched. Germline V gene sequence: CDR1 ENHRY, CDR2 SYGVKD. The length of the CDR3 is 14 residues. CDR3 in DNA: TGTGCCAGCAAACAGGGGGCGCGGAATTCACCCCTCCACTTT. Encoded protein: CASKQGARNSPLHF.

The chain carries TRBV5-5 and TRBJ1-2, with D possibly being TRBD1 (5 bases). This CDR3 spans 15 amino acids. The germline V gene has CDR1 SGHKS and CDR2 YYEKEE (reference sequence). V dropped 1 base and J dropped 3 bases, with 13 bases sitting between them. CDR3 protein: CASSLTGRRDYGYTF. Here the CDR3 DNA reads TGTGCCAGCAGCTTGACGGGACGTAGGGACTATGGCTACACCTTC.

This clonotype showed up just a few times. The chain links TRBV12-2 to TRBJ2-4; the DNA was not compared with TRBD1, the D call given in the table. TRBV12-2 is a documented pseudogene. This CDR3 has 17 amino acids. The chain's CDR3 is CASRLARGTGFENIQYF. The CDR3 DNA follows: TGTGCAAGTCGCTTAGCGCGAGGGACAGGGTTTGAAAACATTCAGTACTTC.

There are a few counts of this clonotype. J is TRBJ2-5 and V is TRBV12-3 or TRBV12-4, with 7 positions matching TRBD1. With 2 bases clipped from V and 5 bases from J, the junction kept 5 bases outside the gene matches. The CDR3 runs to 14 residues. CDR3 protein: CASSLTGEGETQYF. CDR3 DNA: TGTGCCAGCAGTTTAACAGGGGAAGGCGAGACCCAGTACTTC.

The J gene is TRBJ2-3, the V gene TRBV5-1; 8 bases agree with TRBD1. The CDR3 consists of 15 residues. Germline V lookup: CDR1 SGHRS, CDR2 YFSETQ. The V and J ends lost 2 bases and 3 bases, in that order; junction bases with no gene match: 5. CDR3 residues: CASSFRGLATDTQYF. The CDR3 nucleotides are TGCGCCAGCAGCTTCAGGGGGCTAGCTACAGATACGCAGTATTTT.

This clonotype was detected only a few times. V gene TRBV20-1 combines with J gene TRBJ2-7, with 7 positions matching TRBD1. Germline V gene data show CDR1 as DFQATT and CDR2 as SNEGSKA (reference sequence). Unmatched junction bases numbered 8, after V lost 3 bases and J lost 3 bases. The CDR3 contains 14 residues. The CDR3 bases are TGCAGTGCTAGTTCGCGACAGGGTTTCTACGAGCAGTACTTC. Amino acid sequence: CSASSRQGFYEQYF.

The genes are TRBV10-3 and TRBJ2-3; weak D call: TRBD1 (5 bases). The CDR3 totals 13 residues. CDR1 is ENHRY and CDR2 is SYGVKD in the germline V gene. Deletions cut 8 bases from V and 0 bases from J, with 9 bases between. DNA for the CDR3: TGTGCCATCGTGGGGCGGAGCACAGATACGCAGTATTTT. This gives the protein CAIVGRSTDTQYF.

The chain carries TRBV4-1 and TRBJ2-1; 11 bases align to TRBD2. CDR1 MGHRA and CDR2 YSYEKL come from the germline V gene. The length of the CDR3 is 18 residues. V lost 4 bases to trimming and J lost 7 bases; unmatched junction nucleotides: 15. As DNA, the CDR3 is TGCGCCAGCAGCCTATCCGAGTATAGCGGGAGGGGGAGAAATGAGCAGTTCTTC. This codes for CASSLSEYSGRGRNEQFF.

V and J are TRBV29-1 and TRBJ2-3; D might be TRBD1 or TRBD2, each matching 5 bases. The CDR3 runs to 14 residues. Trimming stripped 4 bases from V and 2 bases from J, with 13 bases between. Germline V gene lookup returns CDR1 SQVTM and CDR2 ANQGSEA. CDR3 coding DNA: TGCAGCGTTGGATTTGGGGGTTTCACAGATACGCAGTATTTT. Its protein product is CSVGFGGFTDTQYF.

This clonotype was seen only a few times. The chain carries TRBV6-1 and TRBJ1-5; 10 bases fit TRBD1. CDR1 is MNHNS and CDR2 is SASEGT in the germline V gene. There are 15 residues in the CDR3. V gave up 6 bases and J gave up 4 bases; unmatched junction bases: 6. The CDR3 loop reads CASSLTGGENQPQHF. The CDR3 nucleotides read TGTGCCAGCAGCTTGACAGGGGGCGAGAATCAGCCCCAGCATTTT.

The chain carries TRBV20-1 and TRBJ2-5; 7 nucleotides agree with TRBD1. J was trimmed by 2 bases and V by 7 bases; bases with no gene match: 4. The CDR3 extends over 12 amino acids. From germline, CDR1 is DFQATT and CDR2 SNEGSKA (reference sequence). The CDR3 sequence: CSVTRGQETQYF. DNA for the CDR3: TGCAGTGTTACCAGGGGGCAAGAGACCCAGTACTTC.

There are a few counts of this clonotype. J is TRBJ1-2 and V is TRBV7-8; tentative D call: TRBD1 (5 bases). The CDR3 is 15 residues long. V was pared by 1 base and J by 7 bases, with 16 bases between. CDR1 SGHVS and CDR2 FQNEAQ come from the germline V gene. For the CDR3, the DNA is TGTGCCAGCAGCTTAGATTATTCTGGGGGTAGTGGCTACACCTTC. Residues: CASSLDYSGGSGYTF.

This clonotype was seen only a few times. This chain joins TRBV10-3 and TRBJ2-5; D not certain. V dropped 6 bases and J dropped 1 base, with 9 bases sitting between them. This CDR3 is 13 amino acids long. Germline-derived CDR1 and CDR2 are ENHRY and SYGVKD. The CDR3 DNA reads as TGTGCCATCAGGCCCGAAATCCAAGAGACCCAGTACTTC. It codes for CAIRPEIQETQYF.

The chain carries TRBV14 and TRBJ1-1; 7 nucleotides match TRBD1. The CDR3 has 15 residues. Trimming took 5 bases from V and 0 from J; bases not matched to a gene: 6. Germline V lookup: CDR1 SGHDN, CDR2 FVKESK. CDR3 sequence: CASSKYRGVNTEAFF. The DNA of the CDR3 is TGTGCCAGCAGCAAATACAGGGGAGTGAACACTGAAGCTTTCTTT. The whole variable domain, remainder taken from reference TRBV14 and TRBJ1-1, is EAGVTQFPSHSVIEKGQTVTLRCDPISGHDNLYWYRRVMGKEIKFLLHFVKESKQDESGMPNNRFLAERTGGTYSTLKVQPAELEDSGVYFCASSKYRGVNTEAFFGQGTRLTVV.

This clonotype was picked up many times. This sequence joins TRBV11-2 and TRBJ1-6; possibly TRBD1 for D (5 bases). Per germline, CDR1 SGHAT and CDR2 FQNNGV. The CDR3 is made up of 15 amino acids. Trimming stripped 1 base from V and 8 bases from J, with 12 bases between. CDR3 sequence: CASSLGQGLYSPLHF. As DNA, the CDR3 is TGTGCCAGCAGCTTAGGTCAGGGACTATATTCACCCCTCCACTTT. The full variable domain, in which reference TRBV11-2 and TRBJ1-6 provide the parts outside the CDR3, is EAGVAQSPRYKIIEKRQSVAFWCNPISGHATLYWYQQILGQGPKLLIQFQNNGVVDDSQLPKDRFSAERLKGVDSTLKIQPAKLEDSAVYLCASSLGQGLYSPLHFGNGTRLTVT.

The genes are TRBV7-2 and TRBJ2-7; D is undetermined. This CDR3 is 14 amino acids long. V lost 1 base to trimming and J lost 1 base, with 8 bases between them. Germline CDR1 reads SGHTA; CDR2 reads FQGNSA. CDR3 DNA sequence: TGTGCCAGCAGCTTAGGCGCGGCATCCTACGAGCAGTACTTC. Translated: CASSLGAASYEQYF.

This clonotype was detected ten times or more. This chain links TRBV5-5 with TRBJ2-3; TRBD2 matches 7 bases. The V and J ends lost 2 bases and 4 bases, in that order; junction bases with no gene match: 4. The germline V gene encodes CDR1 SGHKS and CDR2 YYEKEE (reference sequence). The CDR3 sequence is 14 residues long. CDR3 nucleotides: TGTGCCAGCAGCTTTGCGGGAGAAGCAGATACGCAGTATTTT. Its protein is CASSFAGEADTQYF.

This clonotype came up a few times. The CDR3 coding sequence is TGCAGCGGCCGGGACGGCCGCTACGAGCAGTACTTC. As protein: CSGRDGRYEQYF. V gene TRBV29-1 combines with J gene TRBJ2-7; D may match TRBD1 or TRBD2 (5 bases each). The CDR3 is made up of 12 amino acids. V was trimmed by 7 bases and J by 3 bases, leaving 13 bases between them. The V gene's germline CDR1 is SQVTM and CDR2 ANQGSEA.

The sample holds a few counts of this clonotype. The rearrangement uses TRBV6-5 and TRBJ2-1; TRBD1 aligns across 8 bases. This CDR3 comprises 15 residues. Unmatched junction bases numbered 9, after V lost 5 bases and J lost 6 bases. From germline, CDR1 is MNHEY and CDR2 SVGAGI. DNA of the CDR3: TGTGCCAGCAGTATCGACAGGGGAAGACGCAATGAGCAGTTCTTC. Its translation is CASSIDRGRRNEQFF.